This T cell receptor beta chain was captured in a study of CXCR3-negative and CXCR3-positive naive CD8 T cells (dated by TCRdb to between 2019 and 2020). Broadly, across the study: In total, approximately 130 million TRB reads were obtained, corresponding to roughly 1.5 +/- 0.3 million reads per library. TRBV-TRBJ cluster analysis included naive subsets from about 5 donors and memory cells from 3 donors. Data from ten or so donors, pooled across two independent experiments, went into the diversity and physicochemical repertoire analyses.

The sequencing machine was a NextSeq 550. The Human TCR Profiling Kit (MiLaboratory) was used to prepare UMI-labeled 5' RACE TRB cDNA libraries. The full amount of extracted RNA was used for cDNA synthesis, and the full amount of resulting cDNA was used for PCR amplification. The libraries were made side by side, with each library going through the same number of PCR cycles. The source study handled its data this way. With a requirement of at least two reads per UMI, MIGEC and MiXCR extracted about 48,000 +/- 9,800 unique UMI-labeled TRB cDNA molecules per library. On average, about 40,000 +/- 10,000 functional in-frame TRB CDR3 nucleotide clonotypes lacking stop codons were found per library. After downsampling to 5000 UMI-labeled TRB molecules per sample, diversity metrics, including normalized Shannon-Wiener and Chao1, were computed in VDJtools. Clonotype-size-weighted physicochemical properties of the central five CDR3 residues (interaction energy, strength, volume and Kidera factor 4) were computed in VDJtools. Based on TCRdb reprocessing of the reads, there is one entry per CDR3 protein sequence, and DNA is missing. It is TCRdb's table, rather than the study itself, that gives the V and J calls and clone size. The table held for this sample gives about 110,000 distinct CDR3 sequences. The ten most abundant clones make up 0.3% to 0.45% of the sample.

Turning to this clonotype: It has no known antigen specificity.

The CDR3 runs 15 amino acids, cysteine and phenylalanine included. The DNA is unrecorded. CDR1 SGHRS and CDR2 YFSETQ are derived from the germline V gene. The research as a whole found: Similar TRBV-TRBJ usage was shown by naive CXCR3-negative and CXCR3-positive cells from the same donor, whereas distinct patterns were shown by memory cells. Comparably high repertoire diversity was found in both naive subsets, whereas much lower repertoire diversity was found in memory CD8+ T cells. Surface CD5, linked to self-reactivity in mice, was comparable between naive subsets; TCR interaction strength was therefore also inferred from TRB CDR3 physicochemical properties. Compared with CXCR3-negative naive cells, CXCR3-positive naive cells had TRB CDR3s with higher hydrophobicity (lower Kidera factor 4), lower energy, and higher strength and volume indices. Because CXCR3 expression was partially decreased after cryopreservation, freshly isolated PBMCs were used for most assays.

Each CD8+ T cell subset was flow-sorted in triplicate, with fewer than 350,000 cells per subset placed directly into RLT lysis buffer. To exclude memory contaminants, naive CD8+ T cells were stringently defined as CD45RO-CCR7+CD27+CD95-. Using standard density gradient centrifugation, peripheral blood mononuclear cells were isolated from buffy coats. A FACSAria III was used to flow-sort naive CD8+ T cells into CXCR3-negative and CXCR3-positive populations. Total RNA was extracted from sorted cells with an RNeasy Mini Kit. Recombination connected TRBV5-1 to TRBJ2-1; as DNA is missing, the TRBD2 call by TCRdb cannot be tested. This receptor was obtained from a human donor in good health. Some clones in this sample may be carry-over from other donors' samples. Sequencing input: naive CXCR3+ CD8+ T cells from blood. In light of the paper, this sample's cell subset or site label describes: CD45RO-CCR7+CD27+CD95- naive CD8+ T cells expressing CXCR3 (TNR3+). The CDR3 reads CASSLTGLRYNEQFF. Here the CDR3 is joined to the reference TRBV5-1 and TRBJ2-1 genes, and the full variable domain is: KAGVTQTPRYLIKTRGQQVTLSCSPISGHRSVSWYQQTPGQGLQFLFEYFSETQRNKGNFPGRFSGRQFSNSRSEMNVSTLELGDSALYLCASSLTGLRYNEQFFGPGTRLTVL.